A selection of T cell receptor beta chains follows, all from one sample in a study of T cells expressing NK-cell markers. TCRdb re-called the 5' RACE reads and catalogs CDR3 proteins one per entry, DNA excluded. The table for this sample gives about 460,000 distinct CDR3 sequences. The sample comprised blood T cells: a sorted CD56 or NKG2C T cell subset, CD4+ or CD8+ T cells, or bulk PBMC T cells (not recorded which). These receptors came from a woman in her forties or fifties in good health. CDR3s include the opening cysteine and the closing phenylalanine or tryptophan.

v_gene	j_gene	CDR3aa
TRBV28	TRBJ1-6	CASTPGRVPLHF
TRBV29-1	TRBJ2-2	CSVDAGLTGELFF
TRBV6-1	TRBJ2-2	CASSESSGNTGELFF
TRBV20-1	TRBJ1-5	CSARAGTASSNQPQHF
TRBV24-1	TRBJ2-1	CATMGQGSYNEQFF
TRBV12-3/TRBV12-4	TRBJ2-4	CASSLALRGENIQYF
TRBV2	TRBJ2-5	CASSRDSGQETQYF
TRBV15	TRBJ2-1	CATSSGAGIYNEQFF
TRBV24-1	TRBJ2-5	CATSDSRRKAQYF
TRBV30	TRBJ2-3	CAWSQLAGADTQYF
TRBV6-5	TRBJ1-5	CASRATDRSNQPQHF
TRBV7-2	TRBJ2-1	CASSLIDSSREQFF
TRBV7-2	TRBJ2-5	CASSLRWGAQETQYF
TRBV4-2	TRBJ2-2	CASSQDRNTGELFF
TRBV20-1	TRBJ2-3	CSAAPGEDTQYF
TRBV6-2/TRBV6-3	TRBJ2-3	CASGTPRGTDTQYF
TRBV29-1	TRBJ2-1	CSVEGPPGDFHEQFF
TRBV10-1	TRBJ2-5	CASSKGTWETQYF
TRBV7-9	TRBJ2-4	CASSLTTQVGEAAKNIQYF
TRBV7-8	TRBJ2-1	CASSPRLAGTHNEQFF
TRBV9	TRBJ2-5	CASSSPSAGQETQYF
TRBV5-1	TRBJ2-1	CASSYSGNTLVTNEQFF
TRBV12-3/TRBV12-4	TRBJ1-1	CASSRRVMNTEAFF
TRBV6-5	TRBJ1-1	CASSGPQGTEAFF
TRBV12-3/TRBV12-4	TRBJ2-1	CASTGLDSSYNEQFF
TRBV11-2	TRBJ2-1	CASSLRAAYNEQFF
TRBV12-3/TRBV12-4	TRBJ1-6	CASSRPGTPLHF
TRBV20-1	TRBJ2-3	CSARELGGLAGADTQYF
TRBV21-1	TRBJ2-4	CASSKVRSRTIAKNIQYF
TRBV12-3/TRBV12-4	TRBJ2-1	CASSPKGLAGHREQFF
TRBV20-1	TRBJ2-3	CSARDIGLAGRSTDTQYF
TRBV12-3/TRBV12-4	TRBJ1-5	CASSLAVNSNQPQHF
TRBV2	TRBJ2-3	CASSEDRSNTQYF
TRBV29-1	TRBJ2-5	CSGAWDLKETQYF
TRBV15	TRBJ2-5	CATSRDRVRETQYF
TRBV5-8	TRBJ2-5	CASSGPRWETQYF
TRBV9	TRBJ1-6	CASSVDANSPLHF
TRBV19	TRBJ1-5	CASSIQVWQPQHF
TRBV6-4	TRBJ2-7	CASSPLAGGGRNEQYF
TRBV28	TRBJ2-5	CASSRSGSGEETQYF
TRBV4-1	TRBJ2-5	CASSQNSGSGPKRTQYF
TRBV10-3	TRBJ2-1	CAIAEVNEQFF
TRBV7-3	TRBJ2-2	CASSAGLAGTNTGELFF
TRBV18	TRBJ2-7	CASSGGDEQYF
TRBV11-2	TRBJ2-6	CASSSPGGTSSLAGFSGANVLTF
TRBV6-1	TRBJ1-1	CASTRRDRLTSFF
TRBV15	TRBJ1-4	CATSMDRGRTNEKLFF
TRBV12-3/TRBV12-4	TRBJ2-4	CASSRTSLAKNIQYF
TRBV25-1	TRBJ2-1	CASSEWPQAAGVSYNEQFF
TRBV6-1	TRBJ2-3	CASNTGTARSDTQYF
TRBV4-1	TRBJ1-1	CASSQDLSGVNTEAFF
TRBV11-1	TRBJ2-2	CASSLVRRVLAGELFF
TRBV5-5	TRBJ2-1	CASSLVARDEQFF
TRBV29-1	TRBJ1-2	CSVPFLRGTGTYGYTF